This T cell receptor beta chain is drawn from a study of T cell responses to AZD1222 COVID-19 vaccine. Study results and caveats: A mostly white British donor set with more females was recruited, and clonal diversity was possibly underestimated.

This clone was recorded once. The antigen remains undetermined. Sequenced by immunoSEQ multiplex PCR; TCRdb stores in-frame clones only, minus some. The data hold roughly 100,000 clones, with about 89% observed a single time. The V end lost 4 bases, the J end lost 9 bases, and 20 bases lay between the germline ends. The CDR3 is made up of 16 amino acids. Germline V gene data show CDR1 as SGHNT and CDR2 as YYREEE (reference sequence). Second-dose recipients at about 4 or about 12 weeks were treated as one pooled group. The chain couples TRBV5-4 to TRBJ1-6; D unresolved. This receptor was identified in an adult who received the AZD1222 COVID-19 vaccine. The source material was peripheral blood, sampled 28 days after the second AZD1222 dose. This CDR3 is CASSQARGGVLSPLHF. The CDR3, as DNA: TGTGCCAGCAGCCAGGCACGGGGTGGGGTTCTTTCACCCCTCCACTTT.